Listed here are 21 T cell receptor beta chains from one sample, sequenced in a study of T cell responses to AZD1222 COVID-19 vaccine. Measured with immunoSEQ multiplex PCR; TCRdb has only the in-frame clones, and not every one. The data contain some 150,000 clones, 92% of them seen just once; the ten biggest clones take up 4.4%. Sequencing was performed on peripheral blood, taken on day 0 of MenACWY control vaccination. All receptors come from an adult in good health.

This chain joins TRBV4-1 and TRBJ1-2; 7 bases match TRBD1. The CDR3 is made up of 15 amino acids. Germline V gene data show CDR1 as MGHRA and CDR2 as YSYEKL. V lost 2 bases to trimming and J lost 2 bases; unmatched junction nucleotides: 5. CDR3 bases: TGCGCCAGCAGCCAAACCGGGACAGCCAACTATGGCTACACCTTC. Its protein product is CASSQTGTANYGYTF.

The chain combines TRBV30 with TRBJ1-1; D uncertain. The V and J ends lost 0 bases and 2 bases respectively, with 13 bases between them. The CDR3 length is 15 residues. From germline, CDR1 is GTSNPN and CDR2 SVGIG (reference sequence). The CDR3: CAWSVIVLDNTEAFF. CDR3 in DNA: TGTGCCTGGAGTGTAATTGTCCTGGACAACACTGAAGCTTTCTTT.

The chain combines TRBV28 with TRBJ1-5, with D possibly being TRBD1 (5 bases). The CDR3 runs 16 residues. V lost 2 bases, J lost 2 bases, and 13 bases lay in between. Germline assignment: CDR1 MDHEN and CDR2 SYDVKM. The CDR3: CASSLVRGFRNQPQHF. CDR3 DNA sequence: TGTGCCAGCAGTTTAGTTAGGGGTTTTCGCAATCAGCCCCAGCATTTT.

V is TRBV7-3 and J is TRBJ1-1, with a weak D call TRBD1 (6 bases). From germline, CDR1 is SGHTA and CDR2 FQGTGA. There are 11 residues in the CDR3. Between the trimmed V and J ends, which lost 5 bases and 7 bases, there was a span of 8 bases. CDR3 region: CASSGGGEAFF. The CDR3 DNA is TGTGCCAGCAGCGGGGGCGGTGAAGCTTTCTTT.

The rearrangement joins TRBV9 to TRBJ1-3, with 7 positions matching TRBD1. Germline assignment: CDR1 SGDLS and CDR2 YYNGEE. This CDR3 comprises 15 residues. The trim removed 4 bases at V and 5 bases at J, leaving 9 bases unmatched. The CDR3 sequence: CASSITGDRRNTIYF. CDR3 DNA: TGTGCCAGCAGCATCACAGGGGACCGCCGAAACACCATATATTTT.

The DNA for the CDR3 is TGTGCCAGCAGCCCAATCAGGACAGGCCAAGAGACCCAGTACTTC. Translating gives CASSPIRTGQETQYF. J is TRBJ2-5 and V is TRBV7-8, with 7 nucleotides matching TRBD1. CDR1 and CDR2 from the germline V gene are SGHVS and FQNEAQ. V lost 5 bases and J lost 1; bases outside the gene matches: 7. The CDR3 loop spans 15 amino acids. Full variable domain (outside the CDR3, taken from reference TRBV7-8 and TRBJ2-5): GAGVSQSPRYKVAKRGQDVALRCDPISGHVSLFWYQQALGQGPEFLTYFQNEAQLDKSGLPSDRFFAERPEGSVSTLKIQRTQQEDSAVYLCASSPIRTGQETQYFGPGTRLLVL.

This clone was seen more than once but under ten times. The CDR3 spells CASSPEDSYYGYTF. The CDR3 nucleotides are TGTGCCAGCAGCCCAGAGGACTCATACTATGGCTACACCTTC. The rearrangement links TRBV7-2 to TRBJ1-2; no definite D call. CDR1 and CDR2 (germline): SGHTA, FQGNSA. CDR3 length equals 14 residues. The V end was cut by 5 bases, the J end by 3 bases, with 13 bases between.

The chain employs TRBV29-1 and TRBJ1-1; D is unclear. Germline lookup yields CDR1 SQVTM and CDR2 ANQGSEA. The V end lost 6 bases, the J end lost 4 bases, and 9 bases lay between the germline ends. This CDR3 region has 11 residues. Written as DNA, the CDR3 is TGCAGCGTCATACAAGGCACTGAAGCTTTCTTT. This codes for CSVIQGTEAFF.

CDR3 sequence reads: CASSPTLRTEAFF. The CDR3 nucleotides are TGTGCCAGCAGCCCTACGCTACGGACTGAAGCTTTCTTT. The J gene is TRBJ1-1, the V gene TRBV5-5; D remains unclear. Germline lookup yields CDR1 SGHKS and CDR2 YYEKEE (reference sequence). This CDR3 has 13 amino acids. Between the trimmed V and J ends, which lost 4 bases and 5 bases, there was a span of 12 bases.

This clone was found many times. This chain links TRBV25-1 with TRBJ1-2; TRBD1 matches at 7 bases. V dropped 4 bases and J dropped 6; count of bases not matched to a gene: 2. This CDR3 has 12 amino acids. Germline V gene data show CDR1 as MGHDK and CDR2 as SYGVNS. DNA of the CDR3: TGTGCCAGCAGTGCGACAGGGAATGGCTACACCTTC. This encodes CASSATGNGYTF.

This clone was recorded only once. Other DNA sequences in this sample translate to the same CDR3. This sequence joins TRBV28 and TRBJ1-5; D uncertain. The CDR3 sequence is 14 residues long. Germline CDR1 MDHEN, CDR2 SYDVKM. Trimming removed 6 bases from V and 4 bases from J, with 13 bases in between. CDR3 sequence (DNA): TGTGCCAGCAGCCTACAAGGAGGAAATCAGCCCCAGCATTTT. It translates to CASSLQGGNQPQHF.

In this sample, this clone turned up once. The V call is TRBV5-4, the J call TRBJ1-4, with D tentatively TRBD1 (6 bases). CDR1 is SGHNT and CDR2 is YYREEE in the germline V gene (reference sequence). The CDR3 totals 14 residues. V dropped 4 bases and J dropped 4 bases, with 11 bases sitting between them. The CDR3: CASSPGANNEKLFF. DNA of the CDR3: TGTGCCAGCAGCCCGGGGGCCAATAATGAAAAACTGTTTTTT.

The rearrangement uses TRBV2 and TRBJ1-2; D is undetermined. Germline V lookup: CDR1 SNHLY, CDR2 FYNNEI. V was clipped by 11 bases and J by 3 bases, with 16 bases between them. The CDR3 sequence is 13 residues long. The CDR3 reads CASGRRPDYGYTF. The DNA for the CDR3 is TGTGCCTCCGGGAGGCGCCCAGACTATGGCTACACCTTC.

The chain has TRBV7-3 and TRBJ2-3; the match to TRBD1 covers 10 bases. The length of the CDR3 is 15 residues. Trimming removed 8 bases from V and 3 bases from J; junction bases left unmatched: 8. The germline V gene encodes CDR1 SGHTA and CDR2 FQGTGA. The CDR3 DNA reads TGTGCCAGCGACGGAAGGACAGGGGGAACAGATACGCAGTATTTT. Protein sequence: CASDGRTGGTDTQYF.

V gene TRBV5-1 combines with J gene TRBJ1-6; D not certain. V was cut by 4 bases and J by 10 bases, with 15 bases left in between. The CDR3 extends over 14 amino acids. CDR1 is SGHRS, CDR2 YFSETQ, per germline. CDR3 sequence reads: CASSLQGPESPLHF. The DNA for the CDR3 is TGCGCCAGCAGCCTTCAAGGGCCCGAATCACCCCTCCACTTT.

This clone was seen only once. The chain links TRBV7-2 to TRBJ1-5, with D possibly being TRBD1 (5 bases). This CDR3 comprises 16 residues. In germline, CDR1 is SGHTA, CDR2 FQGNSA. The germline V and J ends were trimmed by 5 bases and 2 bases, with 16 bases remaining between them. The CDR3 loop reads CASSPAPGLRNQPQHF. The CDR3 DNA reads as TGTGCCAGCAGCCCCGCCCCGGGACTCCGCAATCAGCCCCAGCATTTT.

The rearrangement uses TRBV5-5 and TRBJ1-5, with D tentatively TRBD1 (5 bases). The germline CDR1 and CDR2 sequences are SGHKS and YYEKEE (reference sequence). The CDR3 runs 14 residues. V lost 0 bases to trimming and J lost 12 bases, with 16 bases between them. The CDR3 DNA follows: TGTGCCAGCAGCTTGGCCGGGGGGAGTCCCCTCCAGCATTTT. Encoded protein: CASSLAGGSPLQHF.

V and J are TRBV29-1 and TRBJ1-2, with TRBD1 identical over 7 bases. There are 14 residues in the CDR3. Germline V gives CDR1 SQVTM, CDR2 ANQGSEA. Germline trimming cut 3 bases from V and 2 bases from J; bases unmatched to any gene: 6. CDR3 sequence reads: CSVDMTDRNYGYTF. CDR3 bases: TGCAGCGTTGATATGACGGACAGGAACTATGGCTACACCTTC. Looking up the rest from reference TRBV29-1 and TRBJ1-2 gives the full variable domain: SAVISQKPSRDICQRGTSLTIQCQVDSQVTMMFWYRQQPGQSLTLIATANQGSEATYESGFVIDKFPISRPNLTFSTLTVSNMSPEDSSIYLCSVDMTDRNYGYTFGSGTRLTVV.

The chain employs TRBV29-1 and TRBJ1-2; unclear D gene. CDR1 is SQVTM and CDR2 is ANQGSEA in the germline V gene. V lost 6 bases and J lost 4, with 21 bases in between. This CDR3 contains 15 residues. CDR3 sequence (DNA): TGCAGCGTCCAAGGGCTCGGGAGGGTCACCTATGGCTACACCTTC. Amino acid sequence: CSVQGLGRVTYGYTF. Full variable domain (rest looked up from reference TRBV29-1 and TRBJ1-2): SAVISQKPSRDICQRGTSLTIQCQVDSQVTMMFWYRQQPGQSLTLIATANQGSEATYESGFVIDKFPISRPNLTFSTLTVSNMSPEDSSIYLCSVQGLGRVTYGYTFGSGTRLTVV.

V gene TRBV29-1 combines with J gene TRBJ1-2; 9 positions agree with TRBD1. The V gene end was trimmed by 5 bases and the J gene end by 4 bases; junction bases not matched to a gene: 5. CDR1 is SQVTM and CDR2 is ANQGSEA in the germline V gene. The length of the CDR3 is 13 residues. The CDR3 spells CSVRQGEAYGYTF. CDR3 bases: TGCAGCGTTCGACAGGGGGAAGCCTATGGCTACACCTTC.

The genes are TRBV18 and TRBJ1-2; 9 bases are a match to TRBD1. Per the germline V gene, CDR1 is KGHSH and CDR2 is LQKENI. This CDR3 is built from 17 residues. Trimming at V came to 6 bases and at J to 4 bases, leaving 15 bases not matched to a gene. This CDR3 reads CASSPRGQGPIGYGYTF. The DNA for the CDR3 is TGTGCCAGCTCCCCCCGTGGACAGGGGCCGATTGGCTATGGCTACACCTTC.